This section outlines one T cell receptor beta chain sequence together with its context. Its antigen is unknown. This entry comes from a study of cytomegalovirus exposure and HLA in healthy donors. Study outcomes and limitations: There were some public TCRs occurring in many donors, but most TCR sequences were rare. Per a prior analysis, the majority of TCR beta V segments were productive roughly 87% or roughly 30% of the time. One variant, a missense change in DCLRE1C, was linked in a later analysis to TCR beta V- and J-gene trimming.

Use of 60 Vbeta and 13 Jbeta primers characterized the PCR. In the original processing: In a later analysis, the count reached 76 million or so unique TCR beta chains, with about 9.9 million shared. The data were produced by immunoSEQ multiplex PCR, yet TCRdb's version contains in-frame clones alone and is incomplete. V, J and clone size reflect that table, while D and trimming were determined from the DNA. Here the sample table reports 100,000 to 150,000 clones. The sequenced sample consisted of PBMCs. The sequence was obtained from a woman in her thirties or forties in good health and CMV-seropositive.

CDR3 coding DNA: TGTGCCAGCAGTTTTTCCGGGCTACAGGGCTACGAGCAGTACTTC. Its protein product is CASSFSGLQGYEQYF. The V gene is TRBV27, the J gene TRBJ2-7; tentative D call: TRBD1 (6 bases). Germline V lookup: CDR1 MNHEY, CDR2 SMNVEV (reference sequence). This CDR3 region has 15 residues. Deletions cut 3 bases from V and 3 bases from J, with 15 bases between.